The clone carrying this T cell receptor beta chain was counted ten times or more. Time point noted: sample taken at primary tumor resection. Sequencing covered unsorted whole RNA taken from tumor, nontumor lung or frozen PBMC. The approximately 69 donors had untreated early-stage non-small cell lung cancer. TCRdb processed the 5' RACE reads anew with MiXCR; each CDR3 protein has one entry. The table includes about 44,000 distinct CDR3 sequences, roughly 13% detected once. This sample is drawn from a study of spatial heterogeneity in lung cancer. The V gene's germline CDR1 is SNHLY and CDR2 FYNNEI. V lost 4 bases, J lost 0 bases, and 8 bases lay in between. The CDR3 runs to 14 residues.

This sequence originates from a male donor with early-stage non-small cell lung cancer. The sequencing used PBMCs, collected at surgery. This chain uses TRBV2 with TRBJ2-3; D is uncertain. In DNA form, the CDR3 reads TGTGCCAGCAGTGTGGCGACTAGCACAGATACGCAGTATTTT. Protein product: CASSVATSTDTQYF. Full variable domain (rest looked up from reference TRBV2 and TRBJ2-3): EPEVTQTPSHQVTQMGQEVILRCVPISNHLYFYWYRQILGQKVEFLVSFYNNEISEKSEIFDDQFSVERPDGSNFTLKIRSTKLEDSAMYFCASSVATSTDTQYFGPGTRLTVL.